Shown below are 17 T cell receptor beta chains from a single sample sequenced in a study of blood T cells in healthy people across ages. A sample-barcoded 5' primer and a J-beta primer mix were used in a second PCR of about 7 to 11 cycles. Each CDR3 protein gets one entry after TCRdb re-called the 5' RACE reads with MiXCR. The sample includes hundreds of thousands of distinct CDR3 sequences, approximately 39% seen only once; the top ten take 20% to 25%. What was sequenced was blood. These receptor sequences come from a woman aged 55 to 70 in good health.

The V call is TRBV20-1, the J call TRBJ1-1; D gene ambiguous. Germline lookup yields CDR1 DFQATT and CDR2 SNEGSKA (reference sequence). The CDR3 length is 16 residues. The V end was cut by 0 bases, the J end by 0 bases, with 14 bases between. CDR3 region: CSARDHRGIMNTEAFF. Here the CDR3 DNA reads TGCAGTGCTAGAGATCATCGGGGAATCATGAACACTGAAGCTTTCTTT.

V usage is TRBV3-1 and J usage is TRBJ2-3, with unresolved D. This CDR3 spans 12 amino acids. Germline CDR1 is LGHDT and CDR2 is YNNKEL (reference sequence). V shed 6 bases and J shed 7 bases, with 11 bases lying between them. The CDR3: CASSSTVNTQYF. CDR3 nucleotide sequence: TGTGCCAGCAGTTCTACAGTGAATACGCAGTATTTT.

V and J are TRBV4-1 and TRBJ2-1; D uncertain. The V and J ends lost 1 base and 4 bases respectively, with 8 bases between them. The CDR3 is 14 amino acids. Germline-derived CDR1 and CDR2 are MGHRA and YSYEKL. For the CDR3, the DNA is TGCGCCAGCAGCCAAGGGTCTGTATACAATGAGCAGTTCTTC. Its protein is CASSQGSVYNEQFF.

In its sample, this clonotype was seen a few times. The chain is built from TRBV12-3 or TRBV12-4 and TRBJ2-7; TRBD1 matches 7 bases. With V trimmed by 4 bases and J by 5 bases, 8 bases remained unmatched. This CDR3 spans 14 amino acids. CDR3 amino acids: CASSSATGSDEQYF. The CDR3 nucleotides are TGTGCCAGCAGTTCGGCGACAGGGAGCGACGAGCAGTACTTC.

Notes on this clonotype: The junction departs from the called germline gene at one end, perhaps through a read error. The chain recombines TRBV4-2 with TRBJ1-6; D gene ambiguous. Germline assignment: CDR1 LGHNA and CDR2 YNFKEQ. The CDR3 is made up of 15 amino acids. This CDR3 is CACSQDLKRNSPLHF. As DNA, the CDR3 is TGTGCCTGCAGCCAAGATCTTAAAAGAAATTCACCCCTCCACTTT.

The J gene is TRBJ1-2, the V gene TRBV27, with a possible D match to TRBD1 (6 bases). V lost 2 bases to trimming and J lost 6 bases, with 13 bases between them. This CDR3 has 14 residues. The germline V gene has CDR1 MNHEY and CDR2 SMNVEV (reference sequence). CDR3 nucleotide sequence: TGTGCCAGCAGTTTACCGGGGGGGCGAAATGGCTACACCTTC. Translating gives CASSLPGGRNGYTF.

This clonotype was seen many times. The V call is TRBV20-1, the J call TRBJ2-1; the D gene could be TRBD1 or TRBD2 (6 bases each). V dropped 0 bases and J dropped 7 bases, with 19 bases sitting between them. The CDR3 has 16 amino acids. Germline V CDR1 and CDR2: DFQATT, SNEGSKA (reference sequence). The CDR3 region has the DNA TGCAGTGCTAGAGACCGGGGGCTAGTAAGTTGGAATGAGCAGTTCTTC. Protein product: CSARDRGLVSWNEQFF.

This clonotype was detected only a few times. The V and J genes are TRBV2 and TRBJ1-2, with D uncertain. CDR1 and CDR2 from the germline V gene are SNHLY and FYNNEI. V lost 4 bases, J lost 5 bases, and 8 bases lay in between. The CDR3 loop spans 12 amino acids. CDR3 sequence reads: CASSGLIYGYTF. The CDR3 region has the DNA TGTGCCAGCAGTGGATTGATTTATGGCTACACCTTC.

CDR3 in amino acids: CASSTPGQALGANVLTF. The CDR3 bases are TGTGCCAGCAGTACTCCGGGCCAGGCGCTTGGGGCCAACGTCCTGACTTTC. This chain joins TRBV2 and TRBJ2-6; no firm D call. Germline CDR1 is SNHLY and CDR2 is FYNNEI. The CDR3 is made up of 17 amino acids. Trimming stripped 5 bases from V and 3 bases from J, with 17 bases between.

This clonotype was counted many times. The chain recombines TRBV5-1 with TRBJ2-7, with D possibly TRBD2 on 6 matching bases. The germline CDR1 and CDR2 sequences are SGHRS and YFSETQ. The CDR3 runs 15 residues. V was clipped by 1 base and J by 0 bases, with 11 bases between them. The CDR3: CASSLNAGISYEQYF. In nucleotides, the CDR3 is TGCGCCAGCAGCTTGAACGCGGGGATCTCCTACGAGCAGTACTTC.

This clonotype was seen a few times. CDR3 amino acids: CASSEWDPNQPQHF. CDR3 DNA sequence: TGTGCCAGCAGTGAATGGGACCCAAATCAGCCCCAGCATTTT. The rearrangement links TRBV6-1 to TRBJ1-5; D might be TRBD1 (5 bases). V lost 2 bases and J 4 bases, leaving 9 bases between the germline ends. CDR3 size: 14 residues. The V gene's germline CDR1 is MNHNS and CDR2 SASEGT.

This chain connects TRBV20-1 to TRBJ1-4; D remains ambiguous. Germline lookup yields CDR1 DFQATT and CDR2 SNEGSKA (reference sequence). The CDR3 covers 13 residues. CDR3 nucleotides: TGCAGCGGAAGATACGGGACTAATGAAAAACTGTTTTTT. This translates into CSGRYGTNEKLFF.

The V call is TRBV3-1, the J call TRBJ2-7, with D possibly matching TRBD2 (6 bases). CDR1 and CDR2 from the germline V gene are LGHDT and YNNKEL (reference sequence). Deletions cut 1 base from V and 7 bases from J, with 14 bases between. This CDR3 is built from 14 residues. In nucleotides, the CDR3 is TGTGCCAGCAGCCAAGTAAGGAGGGTTAATGAGCAGTACTTC. Translated, it gives CASSQVRRVNEQYF.

This clonotype came up many times. This chain connects TRBV20-1 to TRBJ2-1, with 9 bases aligning to TRBD2. Germline CDR1 is DFQATT and CDR2 is SNEGSKA (reference sequence). Trimming at V came to 0 bases and at J to 8 bases, leaving 8 bases not matched to a gene. The CDR3 totals 15 residues. CDR3 DNA: TGCAGTGCTAGAGATATAGGGACTAGCTTCTATGAGCAGTTCTTC. This gives the protein CSARDIGTSFYEQFF.

With respect to this clonotype: This may be a read error: a much more frequent sequence differs by one nucleotide. The chain joins TRBV29-1 to TRBJ2-1; D perhaps matches TRBD2 (5 bases). CDR1 and CDR2 from the germline V gene are SQVTM and ANQGSEA. CDR3 length: 13 residues. CDR3 sequence reads: CSVEGTPNNERFF. In nucleotides, the CDR3 is TGCAGCGTTGAAGGGACTCCGAACAATGAGCGGTTCTTC.

This clonotype was picked up a small number of times. The V gene is TRBV28, the J gene TRBJ2-7; the match to TRBD2 covers 14 bases. The CDR3 is 15 residues long. The ends lost 2 bases at V and 7 bases at J; junction bases unmatched: 4. Looked up from germline, CDR1 is MDHEN and CDR2 is SYDVKM. CDR3 bases: TGTGCCAGCAGTTTACCTGGACTAGCGGGAGGAGAGCAGTACTTC. It specifies CASSLPGLAGGEQYF.

The chain links TRBV3-1 to TRBJ2-1, with no clear D. CDR1 LGHDT and CDR2 YNNKEL come from the germline V gene (reference sequence). V was cut by 6 bases and J by 3 bases, with 18 bases left in between. The CDR3 runs to 16 residues. The CDR3 nucleotides read TGTGCCAGCAGTCTATCCGAGCCCAAATTCTACAATGAGCAGTTCTTC. Translated, it gives CASSLSEPKFYNEQFF.